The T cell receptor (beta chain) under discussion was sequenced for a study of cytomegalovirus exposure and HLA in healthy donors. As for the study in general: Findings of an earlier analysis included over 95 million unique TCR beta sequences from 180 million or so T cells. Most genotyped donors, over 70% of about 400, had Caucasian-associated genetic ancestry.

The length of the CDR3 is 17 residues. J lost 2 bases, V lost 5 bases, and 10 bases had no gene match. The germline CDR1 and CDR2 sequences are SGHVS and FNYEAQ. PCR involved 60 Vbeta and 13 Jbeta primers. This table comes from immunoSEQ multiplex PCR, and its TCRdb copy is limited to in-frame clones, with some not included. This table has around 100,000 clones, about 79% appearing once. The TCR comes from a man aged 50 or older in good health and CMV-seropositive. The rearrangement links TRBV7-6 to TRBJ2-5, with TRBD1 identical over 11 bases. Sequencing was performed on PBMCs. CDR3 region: CASSLTTRDRGQETQYF. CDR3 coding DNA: TGTGCCAGCAGCCTTACGACACGGGACAGGGGGCAAGAGACCCAGTACTTC.